This T cell receptor beta chain was identified in a study of T cell repertoires in cytomegalovirus infection. TCRdb independently ran MiXCR on the reads; one entry per CDR3 protein. The sample has some 120,000 distinct CDR3 sequences; 10% are singletons. This clonotype was found many times. Its target is not known. V gave up 4 bases and J gave up 7 bases; unmatched junction bases: 11. Per germline, CDR1 SGHTA and CDR2 FQGNSA. This CDR3 has 16 residues. The clonotype was recovered from a human donor in good health (CMV status not recorded). Some clones in this sample may be carry-over from other donors' samples. The chain joins TRBV7-2 to TRBJ2-3, with TRBD2 identical over 10 bases. Sequences were obtained from PBMCs, sequenced either directly or after in vitro stimulation (not recorded which). CDR3 protein: CASSSSRAGGFNTQYF. In DNA, the CDR3 is TGTGCCAGCAGCTCATCTCGAGCGGGAGGGTTCAATACGCAGTATTTT.